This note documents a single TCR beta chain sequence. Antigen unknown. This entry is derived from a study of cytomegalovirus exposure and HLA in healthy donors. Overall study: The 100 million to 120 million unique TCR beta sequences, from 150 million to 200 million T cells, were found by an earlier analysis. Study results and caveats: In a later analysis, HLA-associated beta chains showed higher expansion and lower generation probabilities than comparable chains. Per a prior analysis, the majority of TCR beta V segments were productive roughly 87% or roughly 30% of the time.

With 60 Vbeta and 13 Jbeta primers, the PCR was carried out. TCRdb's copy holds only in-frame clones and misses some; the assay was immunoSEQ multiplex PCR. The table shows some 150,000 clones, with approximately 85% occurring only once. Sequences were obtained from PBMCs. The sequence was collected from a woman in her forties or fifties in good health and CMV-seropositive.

The CDR3 sequence: CASSPRSESYGYTF. The DNA for the CDR3 is TGTGCCAGCAGCCCCCGAAGCGAGTCCTATGGCTACACCTTC. The chain employs TRBV9 and TRBJ1-2; D uncertain. V lost 4 bases and J lost 4, with 14 bases in between. CDR3 length equals 14 residues. Germline V lookup: CDR1 SGDLS, CDR2 YYNGEE.